This T cell receptor beta chain derives from a study of T cells after somatic rescue of genetic block. Germline lookup yields CDR1 SGHRS and CDR2 YFSETQ. With V trimmed by 7 bases and J by 0 bases, 13 bases remained unmatched. The CDR3 covers 18 residues. Profiling relied on immunoSEQ multiplex PCR, and the TCRdb table lists in-frame clones only, not all of them. Of over 55,000 clones in the sample, roughly nine tenths were seen once. The sequencing input was peripheral blood mononuclear cells (PBMCs). V is TRBV5-1 and J is TRBJ2-3, with TRBD2 matching over 11 bases. This clonotype was sampled from a man between 40 and 49 years old. The CDR3 sequence is CASRSGRASSSSTDTQYF. Written as DNA, the CDR3 is TGCGCCAGCCGTAGCGGGAGGGCCAGTTCGTCGAGCACAGATACGCAGTATTTT.